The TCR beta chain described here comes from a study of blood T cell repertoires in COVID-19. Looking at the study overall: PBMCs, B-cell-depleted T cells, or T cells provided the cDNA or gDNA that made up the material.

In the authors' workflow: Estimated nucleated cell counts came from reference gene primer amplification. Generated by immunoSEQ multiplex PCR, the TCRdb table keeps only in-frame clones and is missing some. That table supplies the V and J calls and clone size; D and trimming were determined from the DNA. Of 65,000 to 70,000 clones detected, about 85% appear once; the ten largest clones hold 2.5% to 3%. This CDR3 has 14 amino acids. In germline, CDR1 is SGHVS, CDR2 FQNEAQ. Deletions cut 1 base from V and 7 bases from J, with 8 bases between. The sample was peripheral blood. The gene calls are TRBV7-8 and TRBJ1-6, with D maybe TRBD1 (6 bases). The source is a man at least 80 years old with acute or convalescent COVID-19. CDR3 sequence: CASSLVRGNSPLHF. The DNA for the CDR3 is TGTGCCAGCAGCTTAGTAAGGGGGAATTCACCCCTCCACTTT.